These T cell receptor beta chains were read from a single sample in a study of T-cell reconstitution after alpha-beta-depleted transplantation in children. TCRdb fed the PCR reads into MiXCR, producing one record per CDR3 protein. This table has 200,000 to 300,000 distinct CDR3 sequences, roughly 8.2% appearing once. This material consisted of PBMCs, mostly from graft donor cells, taken 180 days after TCRalphabeta/CD19-depleted stem cell transplant. These receptors came from a male patient younger than 18 who had a stem cell transplant for acute lymphoblastic leukemia, so the T cells may come from the graft donor. Both conserved end residues are part of each CDR3. A D gene is named only where the DNA matches it firmly. Clone size appears in some rows only: once, few, many, or a class for an expanded clone.

j_gene	v_gene	len	abundance	d_gene	CDR3nt	CDR3aa
TRBJ2-7	TRBV7-9	14	many	NA	TGTGCCAGCAGCCCGAGGGGGGAGTCCTACGAGCAGTACTTC	CASSPRGESYEQYF
TRBJ1-5	TRBV20-1	16	many	NA	TGCAGTGCTAGAAACGGGCTAGACCAGCTTTATCAGCCCCAGCATTTT	CSARNGLDQLYQPQHF
TRBJ2-2	TRBV20-1	16	many	NA	TGCAGTGCTAGAGTGACCGGGACCCCCCTCACCGGGGAGCTGTTTTTT	CSARVTGTPLTGELFF
TRBJ2-2	TRBV10-3	16	many	TRBD1	TGTGCCATCAGGGCCAGGGACAGTGAAAACACCGGGGAGCTGTTTTTT	CAIRARDSENTGELFF
TRBJ2-2	TRBV4-3	15	many	NA	TGCGCCAGCAGCCAACAGGGGATAGGCACCGGGGAGCTGTTTTTT	CASSQQGIGTGELFF
TRBJ2-7	TRBV18	16	NA	NA	TGTGCCAGCTCACCAAGCTTCGGGACTGCCCCATACGAGCAGTACTTC	CASSPSFGTAPYEQYF
TRBJ2-1	TRBV27	16	many	NA	TGTGCCAGCAGCCCGCAGATGAGGGGGACGAGGAATGAGCAGTTCTTC	CASSPQMRGTRNEQFF
TRBJ2-1	TRBV24-1	13	many	TRBD2	TGTGCCACCAGTGGGGCGGGGGACAATGAGCAGTTCTTC	CATSGAGDNEQFF
TRBJ2-6	TRBV12-3/TRBV12-4	15	many	NA	TGTGCCAGCAGTTCTCAGGGGAAAGGGGCCAACGTCCTGACTTTC	CASSSQGKGANVLTF
TRBJ1-1	TRBV25-1	13	many	TRBD1	TGTGCCAGCAGTGTGACAGGGGCGGCTGAAGCTTTCTTT	CASSVTGAAEAFF
TRBJ2-5	TRBV7-7	13	many	NA	TGTGCTAGCAGCTTACGGCAGTGGGGGACCCAGTACTTC	CASSLRQWGTQYF
TRBJ2-3	TRBV5-1	15	many	NA	TGCGCCAGCAGCTTGTTCGCGGGGACCGCGGGGACGCAGTATTTT	CASSLFAGTAGTQYF
TRBJ2-1	TRBV20-1	16	many	NA	TGCAGTGCTTTCCGCTCCGGGGGTTCAACCCCCAATGAGCAGTTCTTC	CSAFRSGGSTPNEQFF
TRBJ1-5	TRBV3-1	17	many	TRBD1	TGTGCCAGCAGCCAAGGGTCCTGGACAGGGAAGGGTCAGCCCCAGCATTTT	CASSQGSWTGKGQPQHF
TRBJ2-7	TRBV20-1	14	NA	NA	TGCAGTGCTATCCCCCCGGGACCCTCCTACGAGCAGTACTTC	CSAIPPGPSYEQYF
TRBJ2-1	TRBV13	16	many	TRBD2	TGTGCCAGCAGCTTAGGCGGGACTAGCGCCCACAATGAGCAGTTCTTC	CASSLGGTSAHNEQFF
TRBJ2-3	TRBV19	12	NA	NA	TGTGCCAGTAGTTTCCCTCAAGATACGCAGTATTTT	CASSFPQDTQYF
TRBJ2-1	TRBV9	19	many	NA	TGTGCCAGCAGCGTAGGTCAATCGGGAGGCAGGGGTGGCTACAATGAGCAGTTCTTC	CASSVGQSGGRGGYNEQFF
TRBJ1-4	TRBV7-9	15	many	TRBD1	TGTGCCAGCAGCTCGGGCAGGGGGGAGAATGAAAAACTGTTTTTT	CASSSGRGENEKLFF
TRBJ1-1	TRBV12-5	14	many	NA	TGTGCTAGTGGTTTGGTACGTGGGGGGATTGAAGCTTTCTTT	CASGLVRGGIEAFF
TRBJ2-5	TRBV20-1	14	many	NA	TGCAGTGGCCACGGAGGGGGGGCCCAAGAGACCCAGTACTTC	CSGHGGGAQETQYF
TRBJ1-5	TRBV20-1	13	many	TRBD1	TGCAGTGCTAGGGGACAGGGTGTTCAGCCCCAGCATTTT	CSARGQGVQPQHF
TRBJ2-1	TRBV9	15	many	NA	TGTGCCAGCAGCCTGACTAGTGCTTCCTACAATGAGCAGTTCTTC	CASSLTSASYNEQFF
TRBJ2-7	TRBV10-3	15	many	NA	TGTGCCATCAGTGATGATCAGAGGGGACACTACGAGCAGTACTTC	CAISDDQRGHYEQYF
TRBJ2-3	TRBV7-2	14	many	TRBD1	TGTGCCAGCAGCTCAGGGGGTAGGGAAGGGGCGCAGTATTTT	CASSSGGREGAQYF
TRBJ2-7	TRBV7-9	14	many	NA	TGTGCCAGCAGCCTCCAGACAGGCCCCTACGAGCAGTACTTC	CASSLQTGPYEQYF
TRBJ1-3	TRBV4-3	16	many	NA	TGCGCCAGCAGCCAAGAACACCCCAGCTCTGGAAACACCATATATTTT	CASSQEHPSSGNTIYF
TRBJ2-7	TRBV29-1	14	NA	NA	TGCAGCGTTAAGGGGCAAGGAGCTATCGACGAGCAGTACTTC	CSVKGQGAIDEQYF
TRBJ1-6	TRBV7-2	15	many	NA	TGTGCCAGCAGCTTGCGGGCCAGAAGGGATTCACCCCTCCACTTT	CASSLRARRDSPLHF
TRBJ2-1	TRBV18	13	few	NA	TGTGCCAGCTCACAAAAAGGGCAGTATGAGCAGTTCTTC	CASSQKGQYEQFF
TRBJ1-5	TRBV20-1	14	many	NA	TGCAGTGCCAACAGGTCGCCGAGCAATCAGCCCCAGCATTTT	CSANRSPSNQPQHF
TRBJ1-2	TRBV6-4	16	many	TRBD1	TGTGCCAGCAGTGAACCGGACAGGGGCGCTAACTATGGCTACACCTTC	CASSEPDRGANYGYTF
TRBJ2-1	TRBV6-5	14	NA	NA	TGTGCCAGCAGTTACGGTGGGGGGGCTACTGAGCAGTTCTTC	CASSYGGGATEQFF
TRBJ2-1	TRBV5-1	15	many	NA	TGCGCCAGCAGCTTGGATTCCCAGGCGTACAATGAGCAGTTCTTC	CASSLDSQAYNEQFF
TRBJ1-4	TRBV29-1	13	many	NA	TGCAGCGTCCAAACAGGGTTCAAGGAAAAACTGTTTTTT	CSVQTGFKEKLFF
TRBJ2-3	TRBV18	15	many	NA	TGTGCCAGCTCACCACCTCGGACTAGCACAGATACGCAGTATTTT	CASSPPRTSTDTQYF
TRBJ1-3	TRBV12-3/TRBV12-4	14	NA	NA	TGTGCCAGCAGTTTTGGTAGTACTGGAAACACCATATATTTT	CASSFGSTGNTIYF
TRBJ1-5	TRBV12-3/TRBV12-4	14	many	TRBD1	TGTGCCAGCAGCCAGGACAGGGGTAATCAGCCCCAGCATTTT	CASSQDRGNQPQHF
TRBJ1-5	TRBV9	13	many	NA	TGTGCCAGCAGCCGCGATGTCGGGCAGCCCCAGCATTTT	CASSRDVGQPQHF
TRBJ2-1	TRBV24-1	14	many	TRBD1	TGTGCCACCAGTGCCCCAAACAGGGGCAATGAGCAGTTCTTC	CATSAPNRGNEQFF
TRBJ2-2	TRBV5-8	17	NA	TRBD1	TGTGCCAGCACCCCCCTCCTGGGACAGGGGAACACCGGGGAGCTGTTTTTT	CASTPLLGQGNTGELFF
TRBJ2-1	TRBV9	15	many	TRBD2	TGTGCCAGCAGCGTGGGACTAGCGGGGAACAATGAGCAGTTCTTC	CASSVGLAGNNEQFF
TRBJ2-7	TRBV5-1	13	many	NA	TGCGCCAGCAGCACAGGACGGGCCTACGAGCAGTACTTC	CASSTGRAYEQYF
TRBJ2-7	TRBV6-2/TRBV6-3	17	many	TRBD2	TGTGCCAGCAGTTACAGGACTAGCGGGACTATGCCCTACGAGCAGTACTTC	CASSYRTSGTMPYEQYF
TRBJ2-1	TRBV7-3	14	many	NA	TGTGCCAGCAGCGGAATGAGGGGGTCCACTGAGCAGTTCTTC	CASSGMRGSTEQFF
TRBJ1-4	TRBV2	14	NA	TRBD1	TGTGCCAGCAGCCGACAGGGGGCCTGGGAAAAACTGTTTTTT	CASSRQGAWEKLFF
TRBJ2-5	TRBV28	16	few	NA	TGTGCCAGCAGTTTAAGCTCGGTACAGCGGGTCAAGACCCAGTACTTC	CASSLSSVQRVKTQYF